This TCR beta chain was found in a study of T cell repertoires in cytomegalovirus infection. TCRdb redid the calling of the reads with MiXCR, one entry per CDR3 protein. Among around 300,000 distinct CDR3 sequences listed, 20% to 25% were seen once. This clonotype has only one observation. Its antigen is unknown. In germline, CDR1 is LGHDT, CDR2 YNNKEL (reference sequence). The length of the CDR3 is 16 residues. With 4 bases clipped from V and 5 bases from J, the junction kept 7 bases outside the gene matches. Points from the study as a whole: Ex vivo, HLA-C-restricted CMV-specific TCR beta clonotypes prevailed over the rest of the response.

This rearrangement joins TRBV3-1 to TRBJ2-1; 11 nucleotides line up with TRBD2. The input for sequencing was cultured PBMCs, taken from culture after CMV antigen stimulation. The clonotype was recovered from a human donor in good health (CMV status not recorded). Some clones in this sample may be carry-over from other donors' samples. The CDR3, as DNA: TGTGCCAGCAGCCTCTACTTAGCGGGAGGGGACAATGAGCAGTTCTTC. Protein sequence: CASSLYLAGGDNEQFF.